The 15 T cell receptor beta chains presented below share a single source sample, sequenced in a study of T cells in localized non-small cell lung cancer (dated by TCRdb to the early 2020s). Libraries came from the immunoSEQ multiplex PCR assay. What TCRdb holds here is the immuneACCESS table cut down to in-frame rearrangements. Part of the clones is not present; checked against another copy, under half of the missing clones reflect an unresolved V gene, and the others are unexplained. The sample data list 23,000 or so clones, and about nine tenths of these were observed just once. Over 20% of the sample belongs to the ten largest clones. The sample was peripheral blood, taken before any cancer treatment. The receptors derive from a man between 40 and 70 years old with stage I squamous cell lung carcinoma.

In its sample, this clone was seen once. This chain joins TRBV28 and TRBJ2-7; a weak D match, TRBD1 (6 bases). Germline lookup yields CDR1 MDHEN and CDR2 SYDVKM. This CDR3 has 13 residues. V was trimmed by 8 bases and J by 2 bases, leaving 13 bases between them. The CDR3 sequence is CASAGTPTYEQYF. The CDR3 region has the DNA TGTGCCAGCGCCGGGACACCTACCTACGAGCAGTACTTC.

CDR3 protein: CASSLTEGNQPQHF. The CDR3 coding sequence is TGTGCCAGCAGCCTGACGGAGGGAAATCAGCCCCAGCATTTT. The chain has TRBV5-4 and TRBJ1-5; unclear D gene. This CDR3 has 14 amino acids. Germline V lookup: CDR1 SGHNT, CDR2 YYREEE (reference sequence). Trimming removed 4 bases from V and 4 bases from J, with 12 bases in between.

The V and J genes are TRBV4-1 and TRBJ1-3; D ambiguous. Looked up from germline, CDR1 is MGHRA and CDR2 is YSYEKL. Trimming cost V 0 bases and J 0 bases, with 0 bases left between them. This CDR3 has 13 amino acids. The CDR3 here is CASSQDSGNTIYF. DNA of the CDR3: TGCGCCAGCAGCCAAGACTCTGGAAACACCATATATTTT.

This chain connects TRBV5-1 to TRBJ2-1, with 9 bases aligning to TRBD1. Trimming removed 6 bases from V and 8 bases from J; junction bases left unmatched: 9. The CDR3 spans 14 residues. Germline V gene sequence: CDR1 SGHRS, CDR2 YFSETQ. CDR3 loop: CASTTGTGRDEQFF. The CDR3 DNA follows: TGCGCCAGCACCACCGGGACAGGGCGAGATGAGCAGTTCTTC.

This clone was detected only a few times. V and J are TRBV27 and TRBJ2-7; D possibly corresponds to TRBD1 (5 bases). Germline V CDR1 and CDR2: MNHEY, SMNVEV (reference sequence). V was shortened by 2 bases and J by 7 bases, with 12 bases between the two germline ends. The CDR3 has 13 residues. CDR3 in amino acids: CASSLIGAREQYF. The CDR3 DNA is TGTGCCAGCAGTTTAATTGGGGCGAGAGAGCAGTACTTC.

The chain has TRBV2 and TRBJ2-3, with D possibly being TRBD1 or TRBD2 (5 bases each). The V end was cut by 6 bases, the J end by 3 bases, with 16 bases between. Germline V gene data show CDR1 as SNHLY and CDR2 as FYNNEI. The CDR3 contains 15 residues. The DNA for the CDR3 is TGTGCCAGCAGATGGGACCCCTGGGGGACAGATACGCAGTATTTT. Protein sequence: CASRWDPWGTDTQYF.

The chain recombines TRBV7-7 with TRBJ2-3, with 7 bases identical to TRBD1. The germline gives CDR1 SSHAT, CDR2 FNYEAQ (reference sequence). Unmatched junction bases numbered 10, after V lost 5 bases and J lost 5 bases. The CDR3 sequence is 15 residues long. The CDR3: CASSPGTVTGDTQYF. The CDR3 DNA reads TGTGCCAGCAGCCCAGGGACAGTCACTGGAGATACGCAGTATTTT.

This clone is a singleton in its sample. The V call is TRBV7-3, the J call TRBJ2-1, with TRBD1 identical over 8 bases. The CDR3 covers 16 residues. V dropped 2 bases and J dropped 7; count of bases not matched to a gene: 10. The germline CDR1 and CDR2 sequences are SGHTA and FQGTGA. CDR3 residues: CASSLFGQGAMNEQFF. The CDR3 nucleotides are TGTGCCAGCAGCTTATTTGGGCAGGGGGCCATGAATGAGCAGTTCTTC.

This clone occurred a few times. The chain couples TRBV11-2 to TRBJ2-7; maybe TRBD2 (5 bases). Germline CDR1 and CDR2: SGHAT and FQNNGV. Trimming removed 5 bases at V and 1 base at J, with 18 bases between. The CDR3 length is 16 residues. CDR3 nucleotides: TGTGCCAGCAGCCCGCCTCTGGTGGGAGTATCCTACGAGCAGTACTTC. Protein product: CASSPPLVGVSYEQYF.

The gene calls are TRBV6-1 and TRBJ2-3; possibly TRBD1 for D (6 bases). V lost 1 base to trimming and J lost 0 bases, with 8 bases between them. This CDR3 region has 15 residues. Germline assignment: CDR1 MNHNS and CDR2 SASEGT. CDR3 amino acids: CASSEVGGSTDTQYF. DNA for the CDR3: TGTGCCAGCAGTGAAGTAGGGGGAAGCACAGATACGCAGTATTTT.

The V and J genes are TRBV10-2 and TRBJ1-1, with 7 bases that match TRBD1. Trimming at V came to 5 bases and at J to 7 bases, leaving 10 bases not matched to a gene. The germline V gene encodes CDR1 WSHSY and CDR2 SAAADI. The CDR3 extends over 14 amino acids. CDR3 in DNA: TGCGCCAGCAGTAGGCCCGGACAGGACCTTGAAGCTTTCTTT. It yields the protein CASSRPGQDLEAFF.

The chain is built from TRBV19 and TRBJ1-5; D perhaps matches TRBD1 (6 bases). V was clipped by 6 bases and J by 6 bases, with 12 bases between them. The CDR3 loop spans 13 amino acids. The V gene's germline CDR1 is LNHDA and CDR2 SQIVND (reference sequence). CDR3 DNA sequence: TGTGCCAGTAGCGGGGAGGGGGTTCAGCCCCAGCATTTT. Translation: CASSGEGVQPQHF. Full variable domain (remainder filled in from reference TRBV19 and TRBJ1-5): DGGITQSPKYLFRKEGQNVTLSCEQNLNHDAMYWYRQDPGQGLRLIYYSQIVNDFQKGDIAEGYSVSREKKESFPLTVTSAQKNPTAFYLCASSGEGVQPQHFGDGTRLSIL.

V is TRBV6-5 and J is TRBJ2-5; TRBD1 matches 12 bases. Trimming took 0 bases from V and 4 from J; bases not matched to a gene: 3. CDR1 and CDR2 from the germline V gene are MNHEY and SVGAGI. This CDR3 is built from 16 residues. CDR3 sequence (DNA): TGTGCCAGCAGTTACTCGGGACAGGGGGCGGGAGAGACCCAGTACTTC. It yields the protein CASSYSGQGAGETQYF.

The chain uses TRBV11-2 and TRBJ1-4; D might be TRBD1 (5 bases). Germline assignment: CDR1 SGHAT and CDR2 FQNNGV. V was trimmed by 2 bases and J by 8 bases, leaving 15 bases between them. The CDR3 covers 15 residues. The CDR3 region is CASSLQGTAGEKLFF. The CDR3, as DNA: TGTGCCAGCAGCTTACAGGGTACTGCGGGCGAAAAACTGTTTTTT.

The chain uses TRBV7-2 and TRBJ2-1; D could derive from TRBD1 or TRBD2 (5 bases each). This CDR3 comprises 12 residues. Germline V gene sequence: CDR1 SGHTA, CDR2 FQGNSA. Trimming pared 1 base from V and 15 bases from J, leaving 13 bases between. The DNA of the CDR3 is TGTGCCAGCAGCTTAGATCGGGGCAAAGGGTTCTTC. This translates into CASSLDRGKGFF. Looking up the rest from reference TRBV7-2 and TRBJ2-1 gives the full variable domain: GAGVSQSPSNKVTEKGKDVELRCDPISGHTALYWYRQSLGQGLEFLIYFQGNSAPDKSGLPSDRFSAERTGGSVSTLTIQRTQQEDSAVYLCASSLDRGKGFFGPGTRLTVL.